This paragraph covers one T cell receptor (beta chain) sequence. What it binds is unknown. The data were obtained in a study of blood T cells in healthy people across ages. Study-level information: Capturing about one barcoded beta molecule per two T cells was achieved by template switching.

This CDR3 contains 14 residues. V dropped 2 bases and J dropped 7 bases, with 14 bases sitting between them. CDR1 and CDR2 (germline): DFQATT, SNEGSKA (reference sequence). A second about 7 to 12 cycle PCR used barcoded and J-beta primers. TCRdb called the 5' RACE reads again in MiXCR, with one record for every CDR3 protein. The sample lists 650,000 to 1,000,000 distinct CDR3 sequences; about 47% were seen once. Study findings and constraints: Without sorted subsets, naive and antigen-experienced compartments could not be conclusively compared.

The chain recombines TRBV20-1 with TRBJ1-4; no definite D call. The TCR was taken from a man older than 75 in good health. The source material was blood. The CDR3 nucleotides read TGCAGTGCTAGATCCAAGGTCGTCGTTGAAAAACTGTTTTTT. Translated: CSARSKVVVEKLFF.